This T cell receptor (beta chain) is drawn from a study of T-cell memory formation after mild COVID-19. V was clipped by 0 bases and J by 1 base, with 9 bases between them. CDR3 length: 15 residues. Germline lookup yields CDR1 LGHNA and CDR2 YSLEER. Study-wide results and limits: Contracting clones, day 15 to 85, had balanced CD4/CD8, and later expanders favored CD4+. That cross-reactive memory joined was suggested by some responding clones appearing in pre-infection memory.

The sample holds a few counts of this clonotype. What it binds is unknown. Amplification by 5'RACE using constant-segment primers produced TCR alpha and TCR beta cDNA libraries that carried sample barcodes and UMIs. MiXCR was run by TCRdb on the 5' RACE reads, yielding one entry per CDR3 protein. The sample holds around 340,000 distinct CDR3 sequences, about a sixth seen once. The gene calls are TRBV4-3 and TRBJ2-5, with D perhaps matching TRBD2 (6 bases). Sequencing was performed on PBMCs or a T cell subset sorted from them (not recorded which). This TCR was recovered from a young man who had mild COVID-19 (a few samples of this study predate the infection). Cell type and time point are not known. The CDR3 is CASSQDGTPQETQYF. As DNA, the CDR3 is TGCGCCAGCAGCCAAGACGGGACTCCCCAAGAGACCCAGTACTTC.